This T cell receptor beta chain was sequenced for a study of shared clonotypes between healthy human individuals (dated by TCRdb to the early 2020s). Looking at the study overall: Three men and two women, aged 18 to 49 years, made up the cohort. For each donor, three plates each were used for CD4 naive and CD4 memory, two plates were used for CD8 naive, and one plate was used for CD8 memory. Blood TCR repertoires of four to six healthy adults were deeply sequenced to estimate repertoire size and the extent of clonotype sharing between individuals. To increase sequencing depth and limit assay-specific biases, TCR repertoire library preparation and sequencing were carried out by different laboratories using diverse techniques. Each donor's leukapheresis produced roughly between about 0.8 and 8.9 billion PBMCs.

Using the deep immunoSEQ assay, TCR CDR3 regions were amplified from genomic DNA by multiplex PCR. Extracted genomic DNA from each cell subset was spread evenly across all wells of several immunoSEQ 96-well plates, with each plate serving as a replicate. For sorted subsets, approximately 200 ng of genomic DNA, equivalent to about 30,000 T cell genomes, went into each replicate PCR. Purified libraries were measured with a Qubit 3.0 fluorometer, size-checked on a Bioanalyzer 2100, and measured again with the KAPA Library Quantification kit. A separate single-read 150-cycle Illumina NextSeq 550 flow cell was used to sequence each immunoSEQ 96-well plate. The source study handled its data this way. Because the immunoSEQ output held only junctional sequences and lacked quality scores, the filtering could not match the filtering applied to full-length reads. To assign V/J genes and CDR3, sequences were annotated against IMGT germline references using PyIR, a Python wrapper for IgBLAST v1.9. Reads were removed for weak V/J assignments (E-value above 1e-6), missing CDR3, stop codons, out-of-frame junctions, or ambiguous translated residues. V3J clonotypes were defined by identical inferred V gene, J gene, and CDR3 amino acid sequence. Percentage overlap between repertoires was computed as shared unique clonotypes divided by the size of the smaller repertoire. Three approaches were used to assess repertoire richness: RTK rarefaction, the Chao1 estimator, and Recon v2.1 estimates of unobserved clonotypes. OLGA was used to compute generation probabilities for all TCRbeta clonotypes that the gDNA method yielded from a handful of donors. TCRdb re-hosts the immuneACCESS table, in-frame sequences only. Its copies lack some clones; in the studies checked, an unresolved V gene accounts for under half of them, and the cause for the rest is not known. From that table come the V and J calls and clone size; the DNA was used to work out D and trimming. The sample contains 2 million to 2.5 million clones, 85% to 95% of them found a single time. Under 0.45% of the sample belongs to the ten largest clones.

The donors were healthy, HIV-negative adults who had no recently reported acute infections or vaccinations. Every donor was a Caucasian adult residing in Nashville, Tennessee, USA. CD4+ T cells were enriched by magnetic negative selection; naive cells were then positively selected on CD45RA, and the negative fraction formed the memory subset. After blood collection by leukapheresis, PBMCs were isolated using Ficoll-Histopaque density gradient centrifugation and then cryopreserved in the vapor phase of liquid nitrogen. Analytical flow cytometry was used to check the purity and quantity of every magnetically sorted T cell population. Genomic DNA was isolated from each sorted fraction and quantified by UV absorbance on a Nanodrop 2000c. Remarks on this clone: No antigen is known for it. No much larger clonotype is one base removed from it; base qualities were not supplied.

The investigation overall reported the following: Based on pairwise subsampling, the degree of clonotype sharing among donors was expected to be affected by sequencing depth. Clonotypes shared by all four sorted-subset donors showed higher generation probabilities than non-shared clonotypes. Naive subsets generally had larger estimated clonotype richness than memory subsets did. Even with the large sequencing depth, rarefaction of the sorted-subset datasets indicated that sequencing was incomplete. Because the study included a small number of donors, the genetic and exposure-history diversity represented was limited. Sharing across a few donors was observed for 5% to 6.5% of naive CD4, 3% to 4% of naive CD8, about 2.5% of memory CD4, and around 0.4% of memory CD8 clonotypes. Sampling was restricted to blood, and TCR repertoires in tissues likely differ from the TCR repertoires found in blood.

CDR1 and CDR2 were assigned from the germline V gene as MGHDK and SYGVNS. At the junction V is shortened by 1 base and J by 5 bases, with 17 bases in between. CDR3 length: 16 amino acids, cysteine to phenylalanine. Only CDR3 DNA remains: 48 bases, in frame from the first base. Material for sequencing was naive CD4+ T cells from PBMCs. The label giving this sample's cell subset or site can be read as: CD45RA+ positively selected. This sequence uses TRBV25-1 and TRBJ1-1, and perhaps TRBD1 as D gene, on 6 matching bases. This clonotype originated in a man aged 18 to 29 in good health. Some clones in this sample may be carry-over from other donors' samples. CDR3 protein: CASSELRTDIRTEAFF. At the DNA level, the sequence is TGTGCCAGCAGTGAATTGAGGACAGATATTAGGACTGAAGCTTTCTTT.